A selection of T cell receptor beta chains follows, all from one sample in a study of PD-1 blockade in mismatch repair-deficient tumors. Using immunoSEQ multiplex PCR, the repertoire was profiled, and TCRdb retains in-frame clones only, with some absent. The sample records some 100,000 clones, over 75% being singletons. The sequences come from peripheral blood, collected roughly 36 weeks after starting pembrolizumab. The receptors stem from an adult with mismatch repair-deficient cancer. The CDR3 runs from the conserved cysteine through the conserved F or W.

j_call v_call cdr3_aa
TRBJ1-1 TRBV15 CATSGDNPNTEAFF
TRBJ1-2 TRBV4-1 CASSLKSGDRPANYGYTF
TRBJ2-7 TRBV7-2 CASSVDRGPYEQYF
TRBJ1-1 TRBV10-2 CASSGGHTEAFF
TRBJ2-7 TRBV9 CASSDNYEQYF
TRBJ1-5 TRBV4-2 CASSPGRRSQPQHF
TRBJ2-5 TRBV4-1 CASSQAELGKETQYF
TRBJ2-2 TRBV27 CASSLGQHTGELFF
TRBJ1-5 TRBV9 CASSVEGAGNQPQHF
TRBJ1-2 TRBV6-6 CASSPWTGKGYTF
TRBJ1-1 TRBV19 CASNNMNTEAFF
TRBJ2-7 TRBV11-2 CASSLERYEQYF
TRBJ2-1 TRBV10-2 CASWKSGWGDEQFF
TRBJ2-7 TRBV7-9 CASSSRTRRSYEQYF
TRBJ2-2 TRBV7-2 CASSFISGTGELFF
TRBJ2-1 TRBV5-1 CASSWSASEQFF
TRBJ2-1 TRBV11-2 CASRKPGSSYNEQFF
TRBJ2-1 TRBV11-2 CASSSVTSGRARNEQFF
TRBJ2-5 TRBV5-5 CASSSYSGKETQYF
TRBJ2-1 TRBV5-1 CASSLVVGGRGEQFF
TRBJ2-1 TRBV7-3 CASSPNKRDSSYNEQFF
TRBJ1-2 TRBV27 CASTLTSAGQPKANYGYTF
TRBJ1-1 TRBV7-9 CASTPQPGWGRDNTEAFF
TRBJ2-7 TRBV6-5 CASSDPRSSYEQYF
TRBJ2-1 TRBV7-9 CASSSRGLAGLNEQFF
TRBJ1-1 TRBV27 CASVGFPSTEAFF
TRBJ2-1 TRBV7-8 CASSFTTYNEQFF
TRBJ2-1 TRBV4-3 CASSQTSGSGHEQFF
TRBJ2-3 TRBV30 CAWGGTHTDTQYF
TRBJ2-7 TRBV6-1 CASSSGTGTYEQYF
TRBJ2-3 TRBV4-1 CASSRPQGAPDTQYF
TRBJ2-1 TRBV7-3 CASSPVLEVGYNEQFF
TRBJ1-5 TRBV5-5 CASSSSLTGGSPQHF
TRBJ1-4 TRBV6-1 CASSGDSSFLFF
TRBJ2-2 TRBV6-5 CASSYPAGELFF
TRBJ2-2 TRBV9 CASSGDRGLSGELFF
TRBJ2-7 TRBV7-2 CASSLGVAGSYEQYF
TRBJ2-7 TRBV6-5 CASSGTNYEQYF
TRBJ2-7 TRBV7-3 CASSPRTASYEQYF
TRBJ2-3 TRBV10-3 CAISERRVSTDTQYF
TRBJ2-1 TRBV6-1 CASNRQGRYNEQFF
TRBJ1-1 TRBV7-8 CASSFGRNTEAFF
TRBJ2-4 TRBV7-9 CASSSGTSENIQYF
TRBJ2-7 TRBV7-9 CASSFSGSGSSYEQYF
TRBJ2-3 TRBV27 CASSLSLLAGRSTDTQYF
TRBJ1-1 TRBV30 CAWTLTGGPLANTEAFF
TRBJ2-1 TRBV11-3 CASSLDAGRSYNEQFF
TRBJ2-7 TRBV6-4 CASSDSSIVETTYEEQYF
TRBJ1-5 TRBV6-5 CASSYSQDKRPQHF
TRBJ1-2 TRBV30 CAWSLPRGYTF
TRBJ2-5 TRBV5-1 CASSLQETQYF
TRBJ2-1 TRBV5-4 CASSLGTGEFF
TRBJ2-5 TRBV9 CASSSTGGGVFQETQYF
TRBJ2-1 TRBV27 CASTQTGVQGQFF
TRBJ2-1 TRBV10-2 CASSGRGPHNEQFF
TRBJ1-4 TRBV29-1 CSVEDRDLSESNEKLFF